The rows below give T cell receptor beta chains drawn from one sample of a study of T-cell reconstitution after alpha-beta-depleted transplantation in children. TCRdb itself ran the PCR reads through MiXCR, one entry per CDR3 protein. The sample consists of some 550,000 distinct CDR3 sequences, roughly 24% of them appearing once. Here the sequenced sample was PBMCs, mostly from graft donor cells, taken 360 days after TCRalphabeta/CD19-depleted stem cell transplant. These receptors originate from a boy in the first two years of life who had a stem cell transplant for acute myeloid leukemia, so the T cells may come from the graft donor. The CDR3 runs from the conserved cysteine through the conserved F or W. Fields, in order: J gene, clone size, D gene, V gene, CDR3 DNA, CDR3 protein. A D gene is named only where the DNA matches it firmly. Not every row has a clone size; where given, it reads once, few, many or a size class.

j_call: TRBJ2-7
clone_size: .
d_call: .
v_call: TRBV12-3/TRBV12-4
cdr3_nt: TGTGCCAGCACGGGGCTAGGTCGCGAGCAGTACTTC
cdr3_aa: CASTGLGREQYF

j_call: TRBJ2-5
clone_size: .
d_call: .
v_call: TRBV20-1
cdr3_nt: TGCAGTGCTAGAGGCACCTCTGGGGAGACCCAGTACTTC
cdr3_aa: CSARGTSGETQYF

j_call: TRBJ1-2
clone_size: many
d_call: .
v_call: TRBV28
cdr3_nt: TGTGCCAGCAGTTTATTCCGACAGACGGATGGCTACACCTTC
cdr3_aa: CASSLFRQTDGYTF

j_call: TRBJ2-2
clone_size: .
d_call: TRBD1
v_call: TRBV3-1
cdr3_nt: TGTGCCAGCAGCCTCTGGACAGGGAGCACCGGGGAGCTGTTTTTT
cdr3_aa: CASSLWTGSTGELFF

j_call: TRBJ2-3
clone_size: many
d_call: TRBD1
v_call: TRBV7-8
cdr3_nt: TGTGCCAGCAGCCTCGACAGGGGTTGGACAGATACGCAGTATTTT
cdr3_aa: CASSLDRGWTDTQYF

j_call: TRBJ1-1
clone_size: .
d_call: .
v_call: TRBV5-1
cdr3_nt: TGCGCCAGCAGCTCACCGACGGGGACTAGGACTGAAGCTTTCTTT
cdr3_aa: CASSSPTGTRTEAFF

j_call: TRBJ2-1
clone_size: .
d_call: TRBD2
v_call: TRBV12-3/TRBV12-4
cdr3_nt: TGTGCCAGCGATTATAGCGGGGGGGCGTACAATGAGCAGTTCTTC
cdr3_aa: CASDYSGGAYNEQFF

j_call: TRBJ1-2
clone_size: .
d_call: .
v_call: TRBV4-2
cdr3_nt: TGTGCCAGCAGCAAGAGAGAGACGACTAACTATGGCTACACCTTC
cdr3_aa: CASSKRETTNYGYTF

j_call: TRBJ2-5
clone_size: many
d_call: .
v_call: TRBV3-1
cdr3_nt: TGTGCCAGCAGCCAAGTATACGAGACCCAGTACTTC
cdr3_aa: CASSQVYETQYF

j_call: TRBJ2-3
clone_size: few
d_call: TRBD1
v_call: TRBV27
cdr3_nt: TGTGCCAGCAGTACCCGGACAGGGGGGGTTCACGGTACGCAGTATTTT
cdr3_aa: CASSTRTGGVHGTQYF

j_call: TRBJ1-4
clone_size: many
d_call: TRBD1
v_call: TRBV11-1
cdr3_nt: TGTGCCAGCAGCTTAAGGGTGCAGGGGGCGTCGACTAATGAAAAACTGTTTTTT
cdr3_aa: CASSLRVQGASTNEKLFF

j_call: TRBJ2-7
clone_size: .
d_call: TRBD2
v_call: TRBV12-3/TRBV12-4
cdr3_nt: TGTGCCAGCAGCTTCCAAGCGGGGGCTCGGGAGCAGTACTTC
cdr3_aa: CASSFQAGAREQYF

j_call: TRBJ1-1
clone_size: .
d_call: .
v_call: TRBV12-3/TRBV12-4
cdr3_nt: TGTGCCAGCAGTTTCCGGGGGGCAGGGACTGAAGCTTTCTTT
cdr3_aa: CASSFRGAGTEAFF

j_call: TRBJ2-2
clone_size: .
d_call: TRBD2
v_call: TRBV5-6
cdr3_nt: TGTGCCAGCAGCCTAGGACTAGCGGGGGGGACGAACACCGGGGAGCTGTTTTTT
cdr3_aa: CASSLGLAGGTNTGELFF

j_call: TRBJ2-3
clone_size: .
d_call: TRBD2
v_call: TRBV5-6
cdr3_nt: TGTGCCAGCAGCTTTCGGGGGGCGCAGTATTTT
cdr3_aa: CASSFRGAQYF

j_call: TRBJ1-4
clone_size: many
d_call: .
v_call: TRBV20-1
cdr3_nt: TGCAGTGCTCGGCACAAGACCGAAAAACTGTTTTTT
cdr3_aa: CSARHKTEKLFF

j_call: TRBJ2-3
clone_size: .
d_call: TRBD2
v_call: TRBV12-3/TRBV12-4
cdr3_nt: TGTGCCAGCAGTACGGTGGCGGGGGGCCCCCCAGATACGCAGTATTTT
cdr3_aa: CASSTVAGGPPDTQYF

j_call: TRBJ2-3
clone_size: .
d_call: TRBD1
v_call: TRBV20-1
cdr3_nt: TGCAGTGCTAGCCCGGGGACAGGGGCTCCAGATACGCAGTATTTT
cdr3_aa: CSASPGTGAPDTQYF

j_call: TRBJ2-7
clone_size: .
d_call: .
v_call: TRBV29-1
cdr3_nt: TGCAGCGTTGTTGAACGCTACGAGCAGTACTTC
cdr3_aa: CSVVERYEQYF

j_call: TRBJ2-3
clone_size: many
d_call: .
v_call: TRBV5-1
cdr3_nt: TGCGCCAGCAGCTTGGACCAGGGAAGAGATACGCAGTATTTT
cdr3_aa: CASSLDQGRDTQYF

j_call: TRBJ2-3
clone_size: .
d_call: TRBD2
v_call: TRBV20-1
cdr3_nt: TGCAGTGCCGGAGTCGGGGGGGCTCTTACAGATACGCAGTATTTT
cdr3_aa: CSAGVGGALTDTQYF

j_call: TRBJ2-2
clone_size: once
d_call: .
v_call: TRBV20-1
cdr3_nt: TGCAGTGCTAGAGTTTCGGGGAACACCGGGGAGCTGTTTTTT
cdr3_aa: CSARVSGNTGELFF

j_call: TRBJ2-5
clone_size: many
d_call: .
v_call: TRBV29-1
cdr3_nt: TGCAGCGTTACCAGGGGAGGGGAGACCCAGTACTTC
cdr3_aa: CSVTRGGETQYF

j_call: TRBJ2-1
clone_size: few
d_call: .
v_call: TRBV20-1
cdr3_nt: TGCAGTGCTAGGGACACCTCCTCCTACAATGAGCAGTTCTTC
cdr3_aa: CSARDTSSYNEQFF

j_call: TRBJ2-3
clone_size: few
d_call: .
v_call: TRBV4-3
cdr3_nt: TGCGCCAGCAGCCAAGGACGGTGGCAGGGGAAAGATACGCAGTATTTT
cdr3_aa: CASSQGRWQGKDTQYF

j_call: TRBJ2-3
clone_size: .
d_call: TRBD2
v_call: TRBV4-3
cdr3_nt: TGCGCCAGCAGCCAACGATTAGCGGGGGAGGCTAGCACAGATACGCAGTATTTT
cdr3_aa: CASSQRLAGEASTDTQYF

j_call: TRBJ1-2
clone_size: few
d_call: .
v_call: TRBV27
cdr3_nt: TGTGCCAGCAGCTTAGGTCATCGGGCGGATAACTATGGCTACACCTTC
cdr3_aa: CASSLGHRADNYGYTF

j_call: TRBJ2-3
clone_size: .
d_call: .
v_call: TRBV7-2
cdr3_nt: TGTGCCAGCAGCTCGCGGGACTCAGACACAGATACGCAGTATTTT
cdr3_aa: CASSSRDSDTDTQYF

j_call: TRBJ2-2
clone_size: few
d_call: TRBD1
v_call: TRBV20-1
cdr3_nt: TGCAGTGCTAGGGGACAGGGGAGGCACGCCGGGGAGCTGTTTTTT
cdr3_aa: CSARGQGRHAGELFF

j_call: TRBJ2-1
clone_size: many
d_call: .
v_call: TRBV20-1
cdr3_nt: TGCAGTGCTCTGGAGGATTCATATTTTGGTGAGCAGTTCTTC
cdr3_aa: CSALEDSYFGEQFF

j_call: TRBJ2-6
clone_size: few
d_call: TRBD1
v_call: TRBV12-3/TRBV12-4
cdr3_nt: TGTGCCAGCAGATCCGACAGGGTCTCTGGGGCCAACGTCCTGACTTTC
cdr3_aa: CASRSDRVSGANVLTF

j_call: TRBJ1-1
clone_size: many
d_call: .
v_call: TRBV6-5
cdr3_nt: TGTGCCAGCAGTTACGGGGGAAGGAGGACTGAAGCTTTCTTT
cdr3_aa: CASSYGGRRTEAFF

j_call: TRBJ2-3
clone_size: .
d_call: TRBD2
v_call: TRBV6-1
cdr3_nt: TGTGCCAGCAGTGCCCCATTATGGACTAGCGGTGAAGATACGCAGTATTTT
cdr3_aa: CASSAPLWTSGEDTQYF

j_call: TRBJ1-2
clone_size: .
d_call: .
v_call: TRBV10-3
cdr3_nt: TGTGCCATCAGTGGGACAGAGAACTATGGCTACACCTTC
cdr3_aa: CAISGTENYGYTF

j_call: TRBJ2-2
clone_size: .
d_call: .
v_call: TRBV20-1
cdr3_nt: TGCAGTGCTAGAGAGTCCTACACCGGGGAGCTGTTTTTT
cdr3_aa: CSARESYTGELFF

j_call: TRBJ1-1
clone_size: .
d_call: .
v_call: TRBV4-2
cdr3_nt: TGTGCCAGCAGCCAAGCCGGGGATTGGACTGAAGCTTTCTTT
cdr3_aa: CASSQAGDWTEAFF

j_call: TRBJ2-1
clone_size: many
d_call: .
v_call: TRBV29-1
cdr3_nt: TGCAGCGTTCTAAACGGGGGCGCGTACAATGAGCAGTTCTTC
cdr3_aa: CSVLNGGAYNEQFF

j_call: TRBJ2-1
clone_size: many
d_call: .
v_call: TRBV5-1
cdr3_nt: TGCGCCAGCAGCTTGGTTTTGGGGGACAAGAGCTCCTACAATGAGCAGTTCTTC
cdr3_aa: CASSLVLGDKSSYNEQFF

j_call: TRBJ2-1
clone_size: few
d_call: .
v_call: TRBV4-3
cdr3_nt: TGCGCCAGCAGCCCGAATTGGGGCAATGAGCAGTTCTTC
cdr3_aa: CASSPNWGNEQFF

j_call: TRBJ2-3
clone_size: .
d_call: .
v_call: TRBV12-3/TRBV12-4
cdr3_nt: TGTGCCAGCATCCCGAATGGGGGGCGAGTAGATACGCAGTATTTT
cdr3_aa: CASIPNGGRVDTQYF

j_call: TRBJ1-1
clone_size: .
d_call: .
v_call: TRBV20-1
cdr3_nt: TGCAGTGCTACCCCGGGAGGGGGACGCACTGAAGCTTTCTTT
cdr3_aa: CSATPGGGRTEAFF

j_call: TRBJ1-6
clone_size: many
d_call: TRBD1
v_call: TRBV6-5
cdr3_nt: TGTGCCAGCAGAAGACCGGGACAGGGAGATTCACCCCTCCACTTT
cdr3_aa: CASRRPGQGDSPLHF

j_call: TRBJ2-1
clone_size: many
d_call: .
v_call: TRBV5-1
cdr3_nt: TGCGCCAGCAGCTTGCGTTCTGTCATCGCCCCCCCCCGTCGGTTCTTC
cdr3_aa: CASSLRSVIAPPRRFF

j_call: TRBJ1-3
clone_size: many
d_call: .
v_call: TRBV29-1
cdr3_nt: TGCAGCGCGGCCACAGGGCCCGGAAACACCATATATTTT
cdr3_aa: CSAATGPGNTIYF